This TCR beta chain appears in the sequencing data of a study of early T cells in non-severe SARS-CoV-2 infection. V shed 6 bases and J shed 4 bases, with 20 bases lying between them. CDR1 ENHRY and CDR2 SYGVKD come from the germline V gene. This CDR3 comprises 16 residues. TCRdb independently ran MiXCR on the 5' RACE reads; one entry per CDR3 protein. The repertoire holds some 80,000 distinct CDR3 sequences, with roughly 10% as singletons. The sequenced sample was whole blood, obtained at baseline. The genes are TRBV10-3 and TRBJ2-3; D unresolved. This clonotype was obtained from an adult who was a healthcare worker with PCR-confirmed SARS-CoV-2 infection or an uninfected control (not recorded which). The CDR3 region is CAISENRARAADTQYF. CDR3 nucleotide sequence: TGTGCCATCAGCGAAAACCGGGCTAGGGCGGCAGATACGCAGTATTTT.